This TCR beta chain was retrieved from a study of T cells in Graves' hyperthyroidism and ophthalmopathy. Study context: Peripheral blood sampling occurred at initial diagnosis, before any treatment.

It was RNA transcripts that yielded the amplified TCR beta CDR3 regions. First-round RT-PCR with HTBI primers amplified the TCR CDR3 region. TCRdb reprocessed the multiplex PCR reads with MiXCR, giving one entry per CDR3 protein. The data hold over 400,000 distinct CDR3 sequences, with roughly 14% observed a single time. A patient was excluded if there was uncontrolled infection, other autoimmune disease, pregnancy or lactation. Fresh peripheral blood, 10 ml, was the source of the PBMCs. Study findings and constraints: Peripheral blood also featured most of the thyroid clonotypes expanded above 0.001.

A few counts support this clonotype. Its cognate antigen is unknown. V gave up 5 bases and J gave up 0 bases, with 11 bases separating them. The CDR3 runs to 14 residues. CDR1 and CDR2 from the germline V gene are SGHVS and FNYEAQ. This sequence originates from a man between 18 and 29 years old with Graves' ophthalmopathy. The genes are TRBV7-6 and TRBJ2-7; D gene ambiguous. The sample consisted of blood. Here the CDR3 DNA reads TGTGCCAGCAGCCCAGAGGTTATCTCCTACGAGCAGTACTTC. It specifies CASSPEVISYEQYF.